This T cell receptor (beta chain) originates from a study of identical twins. Points from the study as a whole: The degree of excess twin sharing was weaker in beta out-of-frame sequences. Cross-sectional statistical analysis was relied on for the conclusions, without the same donors being followed.

Points on this clonotype: Its antigen is currently unknown.

Using its own MiXCR run on the 5' RACE reads, TCRdb lists one record per CDR3 protein. The profile shows approximately 530,000 distinct CDR3 sequences, 20% to 25% of them singletons. The V gene end was trimmed by 3 bases and the J gene end by 5 bases; junction bases not matched to a gene: 1. Looked up from germline, CDR1 is SEHNR and CDR2 is FQNEAQ (reference sequence). The CDR3 spans 14 residues. The sample also formed part of further work on yellow fever vaccine responses in identical twins. As that study records: On the reported evidence, twins' vaccine T cell responses seemed partly convergent and partly personalized.

Sample: CD4+ T cells sorted from blood. The chain links TRBV7-9 to TRBJ2-7, with TRBD2 matching over 13 bases. The source is a woman aged 18-29 years in good health. In DNA, the CDR3 is TGTGCCAGCAGCTTCGGACTAGCGGGAGACGAGCAGTACTTC. Translating gives CASSFGLAGDEQYF. Filled out from reference TRBV7-9 and TRBJ2-7, the complete variable domain reads DTGVSQNPRHKITKRGQNVTFRCDPISEHNRLYWYRQTLGQGPEFLTYFQNEAQLEKSRLLSDRFSAERPKGSFSTLEIQRTEQGDSAMYLCASSFGLAGDEQYFGPGTRLTVT.